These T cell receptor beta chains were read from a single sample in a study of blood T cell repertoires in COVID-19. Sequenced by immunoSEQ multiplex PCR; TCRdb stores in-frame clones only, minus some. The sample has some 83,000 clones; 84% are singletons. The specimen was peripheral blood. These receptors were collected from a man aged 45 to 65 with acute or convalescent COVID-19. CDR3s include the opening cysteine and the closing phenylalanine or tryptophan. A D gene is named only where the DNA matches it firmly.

CDR3 protein: CASNDRGSSEQYF
D gene: TRBD1
J gene: TRBJ2-7
V gene: TRBV19

CDR3 protein: CASSEAGLAYEQYF
D gene: TRBD2
J gene: TRBJ2-7
V gene: TRBV6-1

CDR3 protein: CATSRGGLAGVYNEQFF
D gene: TRBD2
J gene: TRBJ2-1
V gene: TRBV15

CDR3 protein: CASSYSTVRVDSPLHF
D gene: .
J gene: TRBJ1-6
V gene: TRBV6-5

CDR3 protein: CAISRDKADNQPQHF
D gene: .
J gene: TRBJ1-5
V gene: TRBV10-3

CDR3 protein: CASSIDLWTGQSNQPQHF
D gene: TRBD1
J gene: TRBJ1-5
V gene: TRBV19

CDR3 protein: CASSARLAGNNEQFF
D gene: TRBD2
J gene: TRBJ2-1
V gene: TRBV7-9

CDR3 protein: CASSTGTDNSPLHF
D gene: TRBD1
J gene: TRBJ1-6
V gene: TRBV19

CDR3 protein: CASSSLLPRTGWQETQYF
D gene: TRBD1
J gene: TRBJ2-5
V gene: TRBV27

CDR3 protein: CASSVAAGGGQPQHF
D gene: TRBD1
J gene: TRBJ1-5
V gene: TRBV9

CDR3 protein: CASSGWGHNTEAFF
D gene: .
J gene: TRBJ1-1
V gene: TRBV2

CDR3 protein: CASTPWAELNTEAFF
D gene: .
J gene: TRBJ1-1
V gene: TRBV19

CDR3 protein: CASSYGRVRDSPLHF
D gene: .
J gene: TRBJ1-6
V gene: TRBV6-5

CDR3 protein: CASSPGQGWNEQFF
D gene: TRBD1
J gene: TRBJ2-1
V gene: TRBV7-3

CDR3 protein: CAWSVGQGGFYGYTF
D gene: TRBD1
J gene: TRBJ1-2
V gene: TRBV30

CDR3 protein: CASRTSGTGGTDTQYF
D gene: TRBD1
J gene: TRBJ2-3
V gene: TRBV5-1

CDR3 protein: CASSVSPTDTQYF
D gene: .
J gene: TRBJ2-3
V gene: TRBV9

CDR3 protein: CATSRVGGAGSPLHF
D gene: .
J gene: TRBJ1-6
V gene: TRBV15

CDR3 protein: CASSSGGSEQFF
D gene: .
J gene: TRBJ2-1
V gene: TRBV7-2

CDR3 protein: CASSVLDEQFF
D gene: .
J gene: TRBJ2-1
V gene: TRBV5-6

CDR3 protein: CASGQRGGEPDTQYF
D gene: TRBD2
J gene: TRBJ2-3
V gene: TRBV13

CDR3 protein: CSVSDNYSYEQYF
D gene: .
J gene: TRBJ2-7
V gene: TRBV29-1